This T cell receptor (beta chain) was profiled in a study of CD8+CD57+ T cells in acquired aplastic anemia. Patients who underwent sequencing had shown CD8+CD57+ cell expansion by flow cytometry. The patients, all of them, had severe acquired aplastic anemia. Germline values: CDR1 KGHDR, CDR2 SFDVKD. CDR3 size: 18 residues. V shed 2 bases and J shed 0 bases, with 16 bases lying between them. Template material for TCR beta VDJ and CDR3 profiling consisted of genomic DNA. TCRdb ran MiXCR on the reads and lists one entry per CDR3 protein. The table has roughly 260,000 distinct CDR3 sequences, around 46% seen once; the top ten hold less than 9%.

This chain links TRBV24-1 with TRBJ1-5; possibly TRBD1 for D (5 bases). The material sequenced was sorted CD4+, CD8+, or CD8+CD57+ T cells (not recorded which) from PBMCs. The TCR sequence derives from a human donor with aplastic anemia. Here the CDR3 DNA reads TGTGCCACCAGTGATTCACCTACAGGTTTGTATAGCAATCAGCCCCAGCATTTT. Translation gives CATSDSPTGLYSNQPQHF.